The present entry profiles one T cell receptor (beta chain) with its context. The antigen is not known. cDNA came from roughly 0.47 to 1 ug RNA primed by random hexamers. The method of amplification for TCR beta CDR3 was immunoSEQ multiplex PCR, covering 54 Vbeta and 13 Jbeta. Via MiXCR, TCRdb re-called the immunoSEQ multiplex PCR reads, giving one row per CDR3 protein. The sample carries under 200,000 distinct CDR3 sequences, roughly 94% recorded once. The V end was cut by 4 bases, the J end by 2 bases, with 14 bases between. The CDR3 consists of 14 residues. Germline-derived CDR1 and CDR2 are SQVTM and ANQGSEA. The sample comes from a study of CD8 T cells in Susac syndrome. Findings and limits, study-wide: The study's TCR sequencing and HLA analysis drew on a certain number of individuals. That number was acknowledged as relatively small.

TCR beta from blood CD8+ and CD4+ T cells was sequenced. TEMRA cells were FACS-enriched, and CD8+ and CD4+ T cells were isolated negatively. The origin of this receptor is a human donor in good health. Sequencing input: CD4+ T cells from PBMCs. The chain uses TRBV29-1 and TRBJ1-2, with D tentatively TRBD1 (5 bases). The CDR3, as DNA: TGCAGCGTTGTTAGGGACGGAAACAACTATGGCTACACCTTC. Encoded protein: CSVVRDGNNYGYTF.